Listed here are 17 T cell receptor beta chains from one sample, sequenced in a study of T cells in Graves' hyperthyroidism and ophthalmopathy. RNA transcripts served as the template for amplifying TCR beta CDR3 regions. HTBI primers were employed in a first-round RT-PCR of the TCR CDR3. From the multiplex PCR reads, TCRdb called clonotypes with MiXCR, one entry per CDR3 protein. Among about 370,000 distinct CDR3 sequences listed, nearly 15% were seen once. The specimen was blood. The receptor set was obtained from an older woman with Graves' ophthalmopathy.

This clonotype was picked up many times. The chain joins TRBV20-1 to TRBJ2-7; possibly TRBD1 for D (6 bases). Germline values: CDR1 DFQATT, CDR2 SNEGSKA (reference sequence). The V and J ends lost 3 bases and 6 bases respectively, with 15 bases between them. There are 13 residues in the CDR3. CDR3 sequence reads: CSASFRGRGEQYF. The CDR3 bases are TGCAGTGCTAGTTTCAGGGGTAGAGGCGAGCAGTACTTC.

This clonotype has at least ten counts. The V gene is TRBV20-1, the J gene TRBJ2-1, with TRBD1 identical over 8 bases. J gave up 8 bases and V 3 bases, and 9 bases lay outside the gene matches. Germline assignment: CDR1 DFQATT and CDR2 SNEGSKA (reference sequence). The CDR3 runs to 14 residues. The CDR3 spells CSARLRQGAYEQFF. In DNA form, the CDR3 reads TGCAGTGCTAGGCTCCGGCAGGGGGCCTATGAGCAGTTCTTC.

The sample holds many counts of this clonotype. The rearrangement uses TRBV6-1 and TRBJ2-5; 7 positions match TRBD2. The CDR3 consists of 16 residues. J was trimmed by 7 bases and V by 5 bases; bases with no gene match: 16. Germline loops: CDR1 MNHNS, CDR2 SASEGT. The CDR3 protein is CASSSLAERADLTQYF. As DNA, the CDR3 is TGTGCCAGCAGTTCCCTAGCGGAGAGGGCCGATTTGACCCAGTACTTC.

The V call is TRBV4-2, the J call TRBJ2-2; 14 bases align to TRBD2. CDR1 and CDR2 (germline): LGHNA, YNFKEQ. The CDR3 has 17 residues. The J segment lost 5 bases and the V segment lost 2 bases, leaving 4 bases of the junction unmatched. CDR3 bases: TGTGCCAGCAGCCAATCGGGACTAGCGGGAGTGACCGGGGAGCTGTTTTTT. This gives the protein CASSQSGLAGVTGELFF.

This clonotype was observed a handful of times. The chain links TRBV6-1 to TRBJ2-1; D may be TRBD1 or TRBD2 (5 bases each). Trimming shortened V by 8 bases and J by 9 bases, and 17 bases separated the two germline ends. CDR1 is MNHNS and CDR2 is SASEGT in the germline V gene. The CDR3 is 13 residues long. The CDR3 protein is CASSGAGQAEQFF. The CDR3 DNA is TGTGCCAGCTCCGGGGCGGGCCAGGCTGAGCAGTTCTTC.

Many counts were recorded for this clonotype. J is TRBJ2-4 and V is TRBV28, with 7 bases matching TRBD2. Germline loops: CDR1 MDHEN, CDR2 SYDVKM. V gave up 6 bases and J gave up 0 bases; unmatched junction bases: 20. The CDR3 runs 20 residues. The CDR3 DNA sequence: TGTGCCAGCAGACCTAAACCGGGACTACGACAAACCATAGCCAAAAACATTCAGTACTTC. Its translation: CASRPKPGLRQTIAKNIQYF.

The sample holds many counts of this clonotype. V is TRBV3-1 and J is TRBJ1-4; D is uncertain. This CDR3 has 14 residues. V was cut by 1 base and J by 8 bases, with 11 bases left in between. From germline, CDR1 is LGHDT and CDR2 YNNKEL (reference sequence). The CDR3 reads CASSQGAPVEKLFF. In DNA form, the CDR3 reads TGTGCCAGCAGCCAAGGAGCCCCGGTAGAAAAACTGTTTTTT.

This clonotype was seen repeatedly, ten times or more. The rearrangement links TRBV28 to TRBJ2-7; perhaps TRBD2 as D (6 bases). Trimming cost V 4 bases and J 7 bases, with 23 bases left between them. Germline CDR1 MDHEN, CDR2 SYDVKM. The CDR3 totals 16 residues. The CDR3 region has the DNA TGTGCCAGCAGTTCGACCCTGGGACTGACCTGGGGGGAGCAGTACTTC. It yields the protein CASSSTLGLTWGEQYF.

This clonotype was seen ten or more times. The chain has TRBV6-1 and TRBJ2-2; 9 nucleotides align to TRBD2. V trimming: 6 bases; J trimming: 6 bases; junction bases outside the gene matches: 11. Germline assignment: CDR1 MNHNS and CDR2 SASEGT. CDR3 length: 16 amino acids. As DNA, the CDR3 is TGTGCCAGCAGATCCTTAGCGGGAGTATCGTCCGGGGAGCTGTTTTTT. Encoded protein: CASRSLAGVSSGELFF.

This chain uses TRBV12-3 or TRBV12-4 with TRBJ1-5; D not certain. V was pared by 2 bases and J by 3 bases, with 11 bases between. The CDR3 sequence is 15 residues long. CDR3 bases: TGTGCCAGCAGTTTATTGCAGAGTACCAATCAGCCCCAGCATTTT. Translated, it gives CASSLLQSTNQPQHF.

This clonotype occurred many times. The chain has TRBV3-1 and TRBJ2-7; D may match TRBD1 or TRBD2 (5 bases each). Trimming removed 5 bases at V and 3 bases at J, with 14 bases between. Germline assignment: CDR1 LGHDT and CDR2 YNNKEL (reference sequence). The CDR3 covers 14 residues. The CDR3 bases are TGTGCCAGCAGCGGGGACGGGACCTACTACGAGCAGTACTTC. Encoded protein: CASSGDGTYYEQYF.

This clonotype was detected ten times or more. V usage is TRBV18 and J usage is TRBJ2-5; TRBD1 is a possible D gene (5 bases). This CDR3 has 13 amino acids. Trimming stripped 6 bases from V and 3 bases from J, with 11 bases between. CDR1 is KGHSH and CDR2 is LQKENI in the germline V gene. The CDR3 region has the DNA TGTGCCAGCTCCCCGTGGGGCGAAGAGACCCAGTACTTC. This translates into CASSPWGEETQYF.

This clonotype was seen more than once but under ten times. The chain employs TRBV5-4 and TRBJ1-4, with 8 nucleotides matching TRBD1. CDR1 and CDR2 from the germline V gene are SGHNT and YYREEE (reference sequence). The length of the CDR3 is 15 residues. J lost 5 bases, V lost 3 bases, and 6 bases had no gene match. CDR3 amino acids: CASSSGQGRNEKLFF. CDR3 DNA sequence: TGTGCCAGCAGCTCAGGACAGGGTAGGAATGAAAAACTGTTTTTT.

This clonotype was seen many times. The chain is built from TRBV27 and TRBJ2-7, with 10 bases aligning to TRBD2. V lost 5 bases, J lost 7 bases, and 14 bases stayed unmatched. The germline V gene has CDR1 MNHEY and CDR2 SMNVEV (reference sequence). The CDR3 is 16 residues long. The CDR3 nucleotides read TGTGCCAGCAGTGCCTGGTCTAGCGGGAGTTTGGGGGAGCAGTACTTC. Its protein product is CASSAWSSGSLGEQYF.

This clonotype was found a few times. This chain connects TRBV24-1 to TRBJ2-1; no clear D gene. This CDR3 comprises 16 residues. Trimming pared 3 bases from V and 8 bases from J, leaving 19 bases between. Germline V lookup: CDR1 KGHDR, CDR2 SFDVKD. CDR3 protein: CATSDPSGSPMDEQFF. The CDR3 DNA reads TGTGCCACCAGTGATCCGTCCGGGTCTCCGATGGATGAGCAGTTCTTC.

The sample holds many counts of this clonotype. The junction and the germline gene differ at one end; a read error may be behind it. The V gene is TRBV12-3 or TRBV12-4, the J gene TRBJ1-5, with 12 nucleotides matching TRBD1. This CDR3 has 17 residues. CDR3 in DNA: TGTGCCAGCAGTATAGCCGGGACAGGGGGCGCGACTCAGCCCCAGCATTTT. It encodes CASSIAGTGGATQPQHF.

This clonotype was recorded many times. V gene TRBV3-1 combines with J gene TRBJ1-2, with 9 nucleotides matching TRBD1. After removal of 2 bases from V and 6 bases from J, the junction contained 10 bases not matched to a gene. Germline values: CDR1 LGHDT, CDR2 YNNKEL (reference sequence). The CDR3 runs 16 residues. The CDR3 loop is CASSQQIRDRDHGYTF. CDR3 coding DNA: TGTGCCAGCAGCCAACAGATCCGGGACAGGGACCATGGCTACACCTTC. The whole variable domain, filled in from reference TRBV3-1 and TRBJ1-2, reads DTAVSQTPKYLVTQMGNDKSIKCEQNLGHDTMYWYKQDSKKFLKIMFSYNNKELIINETVPNRFSPKSPDKAHLNLHINSLELGDSAVYFCASSQQIRDRDHGYTFGSGTRLTVV.